These 13 T cell receptor beta chains were all obtained from the same sample, sequenced in a study of blood T cell repertoires in COVID-19. The table came from immunoSEQ multiplex PCR; TCRdb's copy has only in-frame clones and leaves some out. Of some 240,000 clones in the sample, about 88% were seen once. The specimen was PBMCs or T cells enriched from blood (not recorded which). These receptors all come from a man under 40 with acute COVID-19.

In this sample, this clone turned up many times. The chain uses TRBV5-1 and TRBJ2-2; 7 bases line up with TRBD1. CDR3 length: 16 amino acids. Germline values: CDR1 SGHRS, CDR2 YFSETQ. J lost 4 bases, V lost 4 bases, and 10 bases had no gene match. The CDR3 loop reads CASSGWDSDFTGELFF. The CDR3 DNA reads TGCGCCAGCAGCGGCTGGGACAGCGACTTCACCGGGGAGCTGTTTTTT.

The rearrangement joins TRBV16 to TRBJ1-4; perhaps TRBD1 as D (5 bases). The germline CDR1 and CDR2 sequences are KGHSY and FQNENV. The CDR3 totals 14 residues. V was pared by 4 bases and J by 15 bases, with 21 bases between. This CDR3 reads CASSPVTARGGVFF. CDR3 DNA: TGTGCCAGCAGCCCCGTGACAGCCCGAGGAGGGGTGTTTTTT.

The CDR3 is CAIGGIGNTIYF. In DNA form, the CDR3 reads TGTGCCATCGGGGGTATCGGAAACACCATATATTTT. The V call is TRBV19, the J call TRBJ1-3; tentative D call: TRBD1 (5 bases). The V end lost 10 bases, the J end lost 4 bases, and 11 bases lay between the germline ends. The CDR3 runs 12 residues. Germline V gene sequence: CDR1 LNHDA, CDR2 SQIVND (reference sequence).

This chain joins TRBV5-1 and TRBJ2-7; 10 bases line up with TRBD2. Germline V CDR1 and CDR2: SGHRS, YFSETQ. The length of the CDR3 is 16 residues. The CDR3 reads CASRKSLAGVSYEQYV. CDR3 coding DNA: TGTGCCAGCAGAAAAAGTCTAGCGGGAGTTTCCTACGAGCAGTACGTC.

This chain connects TRBV28 to TRBJ2-3; 11 bases match TRBD1. The trim removed 7 bases at V and 4 bases at J, leaving 7 bases unmatched. CDR3 length: 15 amino acids. Germline CDR1 and CDR2: MDHEN and SYDVKM. The CDR3 DNA is TGTGCCAGCACCCTCGGGGGACAGGGGGCAGATACGCAGTATTTT. It yields the protein CASTLGGQGADTQYF.

This chain joins TRBV28 and TRBJ1-2; maybe TRBD1 (5 bases). Germline values: CDR1 MDHEN, CDR2 SYDVKM. Trimming removed 5 bases from V and 4 bases from J, with 8 bases in between. This CDR3 has 12 residues. The CDR3 DNA sequence: TGTGCCAGCAGTCGAGACAGCTATGGCTACACCTTC. Translation: CASSRDSYGYTF.

This clone occurred a few times. This chain links TRBV11-2 with TRBJ1-1; D remains unclear. The CDR3 consists of 13 residues. V was shortened by 10 bases and J by 4 bases, with 16 bases between the two germline ends. CDR1 and CDR2 from the germline V gene are SGHAT and FQNNGV. The CDR3 region has the DNA TGTGCCACCAAAAGAGACACAACCACTGAAGCTTTCTTT. This gives the protein CATKRDTTTEAFF.

V gene TRBV7-9 combines with J gene TRBJ1-1, with a tentative D call TRBD1 (5 bases). The V and J ends lost 6 bases and 4 bases respectively, with 15 bases between them. The CDR3 consists of 14 residues. Germline-derived CDR1 and CDR2 are SEHNR and FQNEAQ (reference sequence). CDR3 sequence (DNA): TGTGCCAGCAGGTTGAGCGGGGGAGGCACTGAAGCTTTCTTT. This encodes CASRLSGGGTEAFF.

The J gene is TRBJ2-3, the V gene TRBV15; D is uncertain. This CDR3 has 14 residues. The V and J ends lost 1 base and 5 bases respectively, with 10 bases between them. From germline, CDR1 is LNHNV and CDR2 YYDKDF (reference sequence). This CDR3 reads CATSRVRVGDTQYF. In DNA, the CDR3 is TGTGCCACCAGCAGAGTACGCGTTGGAGATACGCAGTATTTT.

The chain links TRBV7-2 to TRBJ2-1; TRBD2 is a possible D gene (5 bases). The germline V gene has CDR1 SGHTA and CDR2 FQGNSA. The CDR3 is 16 amino acids. Between the trimmed V and J ends, which lost 0 bases and 7 bases, there was a span of 16 bases. CDR3 DNA: TGTGCCAGCAGCTTAGCGCTACGGGGAAGGCAGAATGAGCAGTTCTTC. Its protein product is CASSLALRGRQNEQFF.

The genes are TRBV18 and TRBJ1-2, with D possibly TRBD1 on 5 matching bases. The germline gives CDR1 KGHSH, CDR2 LQKENI. CDR3 length: 14 amino acids. Deletions cut 3 bases from V and 4 bases from J, with 12 bases between. Here the CDR3 reads CASSPPEGSYGYTF. CDR3 sequence (DNA): TGTGCCAGCTCACCCCCGGAGGGGTCCTATGGCTACACCTTC.

V and J are TRBV7-9 and TRBJ2-5, with 7 nucleotides matching TRBD2. V lost 5 bases and J lost 9; bases outside the gene matches: 9. CDR3 length: 13 residues. CDR1 is SEHNR, CDR2 FQNEAQ, per germline (reference sequence). CDR3 residues: CASSPIGREAQYF. In DNA, the CDR3 is TGTGCCAGCAGCCCCATAGGGAGGGAGGCCCAGTACTTC.

The rearrangement links TRBV28 to TRBJ1-5; D gene unclear. Trimming cost V 7 bases and J 0 bases, with 10 bases left between them. The CDR3 has 14 amino acids. Germline V lookup: CDR1 MDHEN, CDR2 SYDVKM. The CDR3 region is CASKGGYSNQPQHF. Here the CDR3 DNA reads TGTGCCAGCAAAGGCGGCTATAGCAATCAGCCCCAGCATTTT.